This T cell receptor beta chain was sequenced during a study of metastatic and nonmetastatic thyroid tumors. Looking at the study overall: Across blood and tumor or nodule tissue, repertoires from malignant and benign thyroid patients were compared with one another.

No treatment had been given to any patient before thyroid surgery. Authors' data handling: Using the CDR3 differences seen across clinicopathological groups, the authors built a distant-metastasis classifier for papillary thyroid cancer, which was meant to discriminate distant-metastatic patients. From the PCR reads, TCRdb re-called clones with MiXCR. It is TCRdb's table, rather than the study itself, that gives the V and J calls and clone size. The sample lists 16,000 or so clones; roughly a quarter were seen once. Study results and caveats: TCR beta diversity was reportedly significantly higher in malignant thyroid tumors than benign nodules, in blood and tumor.

This clone showed up just once. Antigen: not known. The germline V and J ends were trimmed by 1 base and 5 bases, with 11 bases remaining between them. Germline V CDR1 and CDR2: SGHTA, FQGNSA. CDR3 size: 14 residues. The clonotype was recovered from a male donor with papillary thyroid cancer or a benign thyroid nodule (not recorded which). Some clones in this sample may be carry-over from other donors' samples. Sequenced: tumor tissue. The chain uses TRBV7-2 and TRBJ1-2; the D gene is possibly TRBD1 (6 bases). As DNA, the CDR3 is TGTGCCAGCAGCTTAGACTCAGGGGTTTATGGCTACACCTTC. It encodes CASSLDSGVYGYTF.